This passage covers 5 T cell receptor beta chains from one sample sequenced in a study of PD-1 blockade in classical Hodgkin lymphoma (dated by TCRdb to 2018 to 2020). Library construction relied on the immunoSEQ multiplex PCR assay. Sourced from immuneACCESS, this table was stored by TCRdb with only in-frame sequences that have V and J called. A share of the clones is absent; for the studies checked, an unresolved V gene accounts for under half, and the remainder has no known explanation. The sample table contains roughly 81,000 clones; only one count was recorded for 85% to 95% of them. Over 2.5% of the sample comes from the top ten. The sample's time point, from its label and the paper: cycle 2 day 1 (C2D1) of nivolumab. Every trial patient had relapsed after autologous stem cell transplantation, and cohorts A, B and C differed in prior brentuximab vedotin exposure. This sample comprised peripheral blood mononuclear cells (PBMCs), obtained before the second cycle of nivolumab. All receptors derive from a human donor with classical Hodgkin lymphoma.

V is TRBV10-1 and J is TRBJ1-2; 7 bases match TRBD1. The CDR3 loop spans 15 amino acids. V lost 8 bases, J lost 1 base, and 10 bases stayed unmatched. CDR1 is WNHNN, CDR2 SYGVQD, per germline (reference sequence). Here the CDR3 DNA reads TGCGCCAGCGGGACAGCACCTTTTTTTAACTATGGCTACACCTTC. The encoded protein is CASGTAPFFNYGYTF.

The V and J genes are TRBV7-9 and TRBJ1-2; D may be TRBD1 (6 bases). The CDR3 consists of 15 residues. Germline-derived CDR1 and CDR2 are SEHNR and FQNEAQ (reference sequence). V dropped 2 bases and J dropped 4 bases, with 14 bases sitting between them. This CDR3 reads CASSLSAGVPYGYTF. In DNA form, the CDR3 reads TGTGCCAGCAGCTTAAGTGCAGGGGTCCCCTATGGCTACACCTTC.

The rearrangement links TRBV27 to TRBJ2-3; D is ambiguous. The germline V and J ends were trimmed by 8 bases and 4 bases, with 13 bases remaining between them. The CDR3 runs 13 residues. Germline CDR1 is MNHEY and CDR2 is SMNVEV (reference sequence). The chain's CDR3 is CASRKAGSDTQYF. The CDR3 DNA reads TGTGCCAGCCGAAAAGCCGGGTCAGATACGCAGTATTTT.

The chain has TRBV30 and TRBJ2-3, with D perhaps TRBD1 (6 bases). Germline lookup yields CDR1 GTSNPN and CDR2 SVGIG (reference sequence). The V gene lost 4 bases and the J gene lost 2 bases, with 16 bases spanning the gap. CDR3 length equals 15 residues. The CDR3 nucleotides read TGTGCCTGGAACAAACGGGCAGGGGCCACAGATACGCAGTATTTT. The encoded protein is CAWNKRAGATDTQYF.

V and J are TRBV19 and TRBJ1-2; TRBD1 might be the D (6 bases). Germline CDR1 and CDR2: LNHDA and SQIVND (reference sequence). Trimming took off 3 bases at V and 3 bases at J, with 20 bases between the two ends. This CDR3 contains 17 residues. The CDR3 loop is CASSIYPRDTSYYGYTF. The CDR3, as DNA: TGTGCCAGTAGTATCTACCCCCGGGACACGTCTTACTATGGCTACACCTTC.